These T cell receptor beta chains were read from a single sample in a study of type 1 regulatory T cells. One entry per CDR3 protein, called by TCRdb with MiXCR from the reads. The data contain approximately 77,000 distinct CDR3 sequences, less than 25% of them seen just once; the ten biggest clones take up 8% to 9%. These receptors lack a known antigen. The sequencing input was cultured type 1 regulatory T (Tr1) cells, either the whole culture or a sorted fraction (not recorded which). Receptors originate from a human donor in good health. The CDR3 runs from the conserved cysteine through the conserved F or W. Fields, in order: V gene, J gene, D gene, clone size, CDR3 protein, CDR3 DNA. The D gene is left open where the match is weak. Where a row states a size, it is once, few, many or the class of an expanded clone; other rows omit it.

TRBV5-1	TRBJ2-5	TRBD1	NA	CASSGQGMETQYF	TGCGCCAGCAGCGGACAGGGGATGGAGACCCAGTACTTC
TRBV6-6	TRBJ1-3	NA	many	CASTHSRNTIYF	TGTGCCAGCACCCATTCCAGAAACACCATATATTTT
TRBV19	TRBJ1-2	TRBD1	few	CASRAGTAYGYTF	TGTGCCAGTAGGGCCGGGACAGCATATGGCTACACCTTC
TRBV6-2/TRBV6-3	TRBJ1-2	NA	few	CASSYFPQTYGYTF	TGTGCCAGCAGTTACTTCCCGCAGACCTATGGCTACACCTTC
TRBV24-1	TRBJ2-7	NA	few	CATSQGSRGEQYF	TGTGCCACCAGCCAGGGATCCCGCGGCGAGCAGTACTTC
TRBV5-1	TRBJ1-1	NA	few	CASSLEGRTMNTEAFF	TGCGCCAGCAGCTTGGAGGGACGGACCATGAACACTGAAGCTTTCTTT
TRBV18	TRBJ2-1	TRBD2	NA	CASSPLPGLADNEQFF	TGTGCCAGCTCACCATTACCGGGACTAGCGGACAATGAGCAGTTCTTC
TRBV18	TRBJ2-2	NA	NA	CASSPLDTGELFF	TGTGCCAGCTCACCGTTGGACACCGGGGAGCTGTTTTTT
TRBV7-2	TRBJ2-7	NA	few	CASSLVVGVSYEQYF	TGTGCCAGCAGCTTAGTGGTAGGGGTCTCCTACGAGCAGTACTTC
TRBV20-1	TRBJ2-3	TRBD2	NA	CSATSGRTDTQYF	TGCAGTGCCACTAGCGGGAGAACAGATACGCAGTATTTT
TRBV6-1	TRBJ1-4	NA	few	CASETTTNEKLFF	TGTGCCAGCGAGACTACAACTAATGAAAAACTGTTTTTT
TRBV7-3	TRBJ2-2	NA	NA	CASSRLLTGELFF	TGTGCCAGCAGCCGCCTACTTACAGGGGAGCTGTTTTTT
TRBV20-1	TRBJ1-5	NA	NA	CSAVPARGNNQPQHF	TGCAGTGCAGTACCCGCCAGGGGAAACAATCAGCCCCAGCATTTT
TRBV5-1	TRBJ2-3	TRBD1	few	CASSRDREADTQYF	TGCGCCAGCTCCCGGGACAGGGAAGCAGATACGCAGTATTTT
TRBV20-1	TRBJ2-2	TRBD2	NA	CSARGGANTGELFF	TGCAGTGCTAGGGGGGGGGCGAACACCGGGGAGCTGTTTTTT